This TCR beta chain emerged from a study of radiation and T cells in renal cell carcinoma. Time point meaning: baseline pretreatment blood. Noted treatment: 15 Gy SBRT to primary tumor, nephrectomy 4 weeks later. The length of the CDR3 is 14 residues. Germline assignment: CDR1 GTSNPN and CDR2 SVGIG (reference sequence). Trimming took 1 base from V and 4 from J, leaving 11 bases between them. Sequenced by immunoSEQ multiplex PCR; TCRdb stores in-frame clones only, minus some. This repertoire shows 130,000 to 150,000 clones, about 88% found once; its top ten account for around 12%. The rearrangement links TRBV30 to TRBJ1-5, with D perhaps TRBD1 (5 bases). The sequences come from blood, collected from a patient whose treatment included radiotherapy and nephrectomy. This clonotype was sampled from a woman in her fifties or sixties with renal cell carcinoma. CDR3 loop: CAWSENTGNQPQHF. DNA of the CDR3: TGTGCCTGGAGTGAAAACACAGGAAATCAGCCCCAGCATTTT. The full variable domain, in which reference TRBV30 and TRBJ1-5 provide the parts outside the CDR3, is SQTIHQWPATLVQPVGSPLSLECTVEGTSNPNLYWYRQAAGRGLQLLFYSVGIGQISSEVPQNLSASRPQDRQFILSSKKLLLSDSGFYLCAWSENTGNQPQHFGDGTRLSIL.